The 24 T cell receptor beta chains listed next were all sequenced from one sample in a study of blood T cell repertoires in COVID-19. Only in-frame clones appear in the TCRdb table, and some are missing; sequencing was by immunoSEQ multiplex PCR. This table holds 25,000 to 30,000 clones, around 90% found once. Sequencing was done on a sample of peripheral blood. The receptors stem from a man over 45 with active COVID-19.

The rearrangement uses TRBV7-3 and TRBJ2-7; D may be TRBD1 (6 bases). Deletions cut 5 bases from V and 3 bases from J, with 17 bases between. Germline V lookup: CDR1 SGHTA, CDR2 FQGTGA. The CDR3 spans 15 residues. CDR3 sequence: CASSLTGDGYYEQYF. CDR3 DNA sequence: TGTGCCAGCAGCCTGACAGGAGATGGTTACTACGAGCAGTACTTC.

Written as DNA, the CDR3 is TGTGCCAGCACGCACGGCGGGGGCGGCACAGATACGCAGTATTTT. Translating gives CASTHGGGGTDTQYF. The chain couples TRBV7-9 to TRBJ2-3; the D gene is possibly TRBD2 (7 bases). The CDR3 is made up of 15 amino acids. Germline CDR1 is SEHNR and CDR2 is FQNEAQ (reference sequence). V was shortened by 7 bases and J by 1 base, with 15 bases between the two germline ends.

Only one count was recorded for this clone. CDR3 in amino acids: CASSEASGYGNTIYF. The CDR3 DNA is TGTGCCAGCAGTGAAGCATCAGGGTATGGAAACACCATATATTTT. The chain joins TRBV2 to TRBJ1-3; D may be TRBD1 (5 bases). In germline, CDR1 is SNHLY, CDR2 FYNNEI. There are 15 residues in the CDR3. V was clipped by 0 bases and J by 3 bases, with 9 bases between them.

This rearrangement joins TRBV20-1 to TRBJ1-6, with 8 bases matching TRBD1. V gave up 3 bases and J gave up 8 bases; unmatched junction bases: 9. CDR1 is DFQATT and CDR2 is SNEGSKA in the germline V gene (reference sequence). The CDR3 sequence is 15 residues long. CDR3 residues: CSASTSGGWDSPLHF. CDR3 in DNA: TGCAGTGCTAGTACCTCAGGGGGCTGGGATTCACCCCTCCACTTT.

The chain combines TRBV19 with TRBJ1-4; D gene uncertain. There are 15 residues in the CDR3. Germline-derived CDR1 and CDR2 are LNHDA and SQIVND (reference sequence). Trimming removed 3 bases from V and 2 bases from J, with 10 bases in between. Here the CDR3 reads CASSIPGETNEKLFF. CDR3 nucleotides: TGTGCCAGTAGTATCCCCGGGGAGACTAATGAAAAACTGTTTTTT.

The chain links TRBV6-5 to TRBJ2-1, with D tentatively TRBD2 (6 bases). CDR1 is MNHEY and CDR2 is SVGAGI in the germline V gene. This CDR3 region has 15 residues. V gave up 0 bases and J gave up 8 bases, with 14 bases separating them. This chain's CDR3 is CASSYSWGGRDEQFF. The CDR3 DNA reads TGTGCCAGCAGTTACTCTTGGGGAGGCAGGGATGAGCAGTTCTTC.

This clone has a handful of counts. The chain has TRBV7-9 and TRBJ1-6, with 7 nucleotides matching TRBD1. CDR3 size: 16 residues. V shed 4 bases, J shed 10 bases, and the junction held 13 bases outside the gene matches. CDR1 is SEHNR and CDR2 is FQNEAQ in the germline V gene (reference sequence). In DNA form, the CDR3 reads TGTGCCAGCAGCTACCTGGGGCAGGGGGAAGGCTCACCCCTCCACTTT. It is translated as CASSYLGQGEGSPLHF.

This sequence joins TRBV19 and TRBJ1-5; 12 bases map to TRBD1. The CDR3 length is 16 residues. Germline loops: CDR1 LNHDA, CDR2 SQIVND (reference sequence). The V and J ends lost 5 bases and 6 bases, in that order; junction bases with no gene match: 8. CDR3 residues: CASSLTGTGGRQPQHF. CDR3 sequence (DNA): TGTGCCAGTAGTCTTACCGGGACAGGGGGCCGTCAGCCCCAGCATTTT.

The chain has TRBV2 and TRBJ1-1; a weak D match, TRBD1 (5 bases). V lost 6 bases to trimming and J lost 4 bases, with 12 bases between them. CDR1 and CDR2 (germline): SNHLY, FYNNEI. The CDR3 has 13 amino acids. The chain's CDR3 is CASSQGGATEAFF. As DNA, the CDR3 is TGTGCCAGCAGCCAGGGAGGGGCCACTGAAGCTTTCTTT. Full variable domain (outside the CDR3, taken from reference TRBV2 and TRBJ1-1): EPEVTQTPSHQVTQMGQEVILRCVPISNHLYFYWYRQILGQKVEFLVSFYNNEISEKSEIFDDQFSVERPDGSNFTLKIRSTKLEDSAMYFCASSQGGATEAFFGQGTRLTVV.

This chain connects TRBV9 to TRBJ1-5; D uncertain. V was cut by 8 bases and J by 0 bases, with 18 bases left in between. The CDR3 has 16 amino acids. Germline V CDR1 and CDR2: SGDLS, YYNGEE. CDR3: CASSREASVSNQPQHF. CDR3 bases: TGTGCCAGTTCCCGGGAAGCATCTGTTAGCAATCAGCCCCAGCATTTT.

The chain combines TRBV7-2 with TRBJ2-2; D possibly corresponds to TRBD1 (5 bases). With 5 bases removed from V and 6 bases from J, the gap between germline ends came to 19 bases. CDR1 and CDR2 (germline): SGHTA, FQGNSA. This CDR3 comprises 16 residues. CDR3 protein: CASSLTPARVSGELFF. CDR3 sequence (DNA): TGTGCCAGCAGCCTCACTCCGGCCAGGGTATCCGGGGAGCTGTTTTTT.

V gene TRBV28 combines with J gene TRBJ2-5; no clear D. The CDR3 is made up of 13 amino acids. From germline, CDR1 is MDHEN and CDR2 SYDVKM. Trimming removed 7 bases at V and 5 bases at J, with 14 bases between. The CDR3 DNA follows: TGTGCCAGCACTCGGCGGCCCGGGGAGACCCAGTACTTC. It specifies CASTRRPGETQYF. The complete variable domain, with remaining parts taken from reference TRBV28 and TRBJ2-5, reads DVKVTQSSRYLVKRTGEKVFLECVQDMDHENMFWYRQDPGLGLRLIYFSYDVKMKEKGDIPEGYSVSREKKERFSLILESASTNQTSMYLCASTRRPGETQYFGPGTRLLVL.

The V call is TRBV2, the J call TRBJ2-7; TRBD1 matches at 9 bases. The CDR3 sequence is 13 residues long. V shed 7 bases and J 5 bases; nucleotides not matched to a gene: 6. The germline V gene has CDR1 SNHLY and CDR2 FYNNEI. CDR3 sequence reads: CASNRDRDNEQYF. CDR3 nucleotides: TGTGCCAGCAATAGGGACAGGGATAACGAGCAGTACTTC.

The chain joins TRBV6-6 to TRBJ1-1, with TRBD1 identical over 7 bases. Trimming removed 6 bases from V and 4 bases from J; junction bases left unmatched: 5. Germline CDR1 MNHNY, CDR2 SVGAGI (reference sequence). The CDR3 runs to 13 residues. The CDR3 spells CASSATGFTEAFF. The CDR3 region has the DNA TGTGCCAGCAGCGCGACAGGGTTCACTGAAGCTTTCTTT.

V gene TRBV5-1 combines with J gene TRBJ2-1, with 13 bases that match TRBD2. Unmatched junction bases numbered 7, after V lost 6 bases and J lost 7 bases. Germline V CDR1 and CDR2: SGHRS, YFSETQ. The CDR3 covers 15 residues. CDR3 loop: CASNPGTSGMNEQFF. The DNA for the CDR3 is TGCGCCAGCAACCCCGGGACTAGCGGGATGAATGAGCAGTTCTTC.

V and J are TRBV6-1 and TRBJ1-5, with D hard to call. Trimming shortened V by 2 bases and J by 3 bases, and 8 bases separated the two germline ends. Germline V gene data show CDR1 as MNHNS and CDR2 as SASEGT. CDR3 size: 14 residues. The CDR3 protein is CASSEIGYNQPQHF. CDR3 bases: TGTGCCAGCAGTGAAATCGGGTACAATCAGCCCCAGCATTTT.

V usage is TRBV11-3 and J usage is TRBJ2-2, with TRBD1 matching 8 bases. The CDR3 covers 15 residues. Germline V gene data show CDR1 as SGHNT and CDR2 as YENEEA. With 4 bases clipped from V and 4 bases from J, the junction kept 5 bases outside the gene matches. The CDR3 coding sequence is TGTGCCAGCAGCTCGAGGACAGGGCCCACCGGGGAGCTGTTTTTT. It encodes CASSSRTGPTGELFF.

The rearrangement joins TRBV18 to TRBJ1-1, with 9 bases aligning to TRBD1. With V trimmed by 1 base and J by 1 base, 1 base remained unmatched. This CDR3 is built from 15 residues. From germline, CDR1 is KGHSH and CDR2 LQKENI. This CDR3 is CASSPQGQGNTEAFF. CDR3 nucleotides: TGTGCCAGCTCACCACAGGGACAGGGGAACACTGAAGCTTTCTTT.

The CDR3: CASSPLAVANTGELFF. The DNA for the CDR3 is TGTGCCAGCTCACCACTAGCGGTCGCGAACACCGGGGAGCTGTTTTTT. The chain recombines TRBV18 with TRBJ2-2; D might be TRBD2 (6 bases). The V and J ends lost 1 base and 0 bases respectively, with 9 bases between them. CDR3 length: 16 residues. The germline CDR1 and CDR2 sequences are KGHSH and LQKENI. Full variable domain (outside the CDR3, taken from reference TRBV18 and TRBJ2-2): NAGVMQNPRHLVRRRGQEARLRCSPMKGHSHVYWYRQLPEEGLKFMVYLQKENIIDESGMPKERFSAEFPKEGPSILRIQQVVRGDSAAYFCASSPLAVANTGELFFGEGSRLTVL.

The V call is TRBV6-5, the J call TRBJ1-3, with 7 bases fitting TRBD1. Germline V gene lookup returns CDR1 MNHEY and CDR2 SVGAGI. V was clipped by 6 bases and J by 3 bases; unmatched bases: 5. The CDR3 totals 14 residues. The CDR3 loop reads CASRTTGDGNTIYF. DNA for the CDR3: TGTGCCAGCAGAACCACAGGGGATGGAAACACCATATATTTT.

The V call is TRBV11-3, the J call TRBJ1-2; the match to TRBD1 covers 10 bases. Germline CDR1 is SGHNT and CDR2 is YENEEA. The CDR3 consists of 13 residues. J was trimmed by 8 bases and V by 6 bases; bases with no gene match: 6. In nucleotides, the CDR3 is TGTGCCAGCAGTTCCGACAGGGGGCTAGGCTACACCTTC. Translated: CASSSDRGLGYTF.

The V call is TRBV19, the J call TRBJ1-2; the D is unclear. CDR3 length equals 12 residues. V was cut by 5 bases and J by 4 bases, with 8 bases left in between. Germline values: CDR1 LNHDA, CDR2 SQIVND (reference sequence). The CDR3 loop is CASSPGSYGYTF. CDR3 nucleotides: TGTGCCAGTAGTCCCGGGTCCTATGGCTACACCTTC.

The CDR3 sequence: CASSYGWGAEAFF. CDR3 nucleotide sequence: TGTGCCAGCAGTTACGGGTGGGGCGCTGAAGCTTTCTTT. This rearrangement joins TRBV6-5 to TRBJ1-1, with D tentatively TRBD1 (5 bases). This CDR3 has 13 residues. Trimming shortened V by 2 bases and J by 6 bases, and 10 bases separated the two germline ends. Germline lookup yields CDR1 MNHEY and CDR2 SVGAGI.

The chain is built from TRBV5-1 and TRBJ2-2; 12 bases map to TRBD2. The CDR3 sequence is 16 residues long. Germline CDR1 is SGHRS and CDR2 is YFSETQ. Trimming cost V 4 bases and J 3 bases; bases outside gene matches: 4. In DNA form, the CDR3 reads TGCGCCAGCAGCCAGGGACTAGCGGGCGACACCGGGGAGCTGTTTTTT. Residues: CASSQGLAGDTGELFF. The whole variable domain, filled in from reference TRBV5-1 and TRBJ2-2, reads KAGVTQTPRYLIKTRGQQVTLSCSPISGHRSVSWYQQTPGQGLQFLFEYFSETQRNKGNFPGRFSGRQFSNSRSEMNVSTLELGDSALYLCASSQGLAGDTGELFFGEGSRLTVL.